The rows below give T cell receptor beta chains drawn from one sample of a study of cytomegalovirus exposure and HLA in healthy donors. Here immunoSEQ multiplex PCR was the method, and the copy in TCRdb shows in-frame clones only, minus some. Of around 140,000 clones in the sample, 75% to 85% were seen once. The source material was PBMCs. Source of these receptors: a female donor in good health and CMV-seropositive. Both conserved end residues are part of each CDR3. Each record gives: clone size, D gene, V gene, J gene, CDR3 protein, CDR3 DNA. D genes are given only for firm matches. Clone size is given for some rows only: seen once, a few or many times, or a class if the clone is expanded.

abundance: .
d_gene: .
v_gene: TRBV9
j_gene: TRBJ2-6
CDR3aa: CASSLFTGSGANVLTF
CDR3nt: TGTGCCAGCAGCCTTTTCACAGGCTCTGGGGCCAACGTCCTGACTTTC

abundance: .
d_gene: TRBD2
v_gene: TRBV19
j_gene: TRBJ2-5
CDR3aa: CADGEERGLYQETQYF
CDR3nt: TGTGCCGACGGTGAAGAGCGGGGATTATACCAAGAGACCCAGTACTTC

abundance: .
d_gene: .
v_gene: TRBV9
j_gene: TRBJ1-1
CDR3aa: CASSALVRGLGLDTEAFF
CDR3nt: TGTGCCAGCAGCGCCCTAGTGAGAGGGCTGGGGTTGGACACTGAAGCTTTCTTT

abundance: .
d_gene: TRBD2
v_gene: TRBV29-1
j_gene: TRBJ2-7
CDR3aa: CSVLTSGRANQYEQYF
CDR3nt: TGCAGCGTCCTAACTAGCGGGAGGGCCAATCAGTACGAGCAGTACTTC

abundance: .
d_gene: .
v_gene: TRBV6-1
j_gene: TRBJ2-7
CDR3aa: CASSEGTAYEQYF
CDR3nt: TGTGCCAGCAGTGAAGGGACAGCCTACGAGCAGTACTTC

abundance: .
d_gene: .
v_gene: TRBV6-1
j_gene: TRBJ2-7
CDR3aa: CANSEIDSFSYEQYF
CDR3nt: TGTGCCAACAGTGAAATTGACTCCTTCTCCTACGAGCAGTACTTC

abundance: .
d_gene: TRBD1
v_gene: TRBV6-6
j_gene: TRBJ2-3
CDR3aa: CASSPQGALDTQYF
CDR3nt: TGTGCCAGCAGCCCCCAGGGGGCATTGGATACGCAGTATTTT

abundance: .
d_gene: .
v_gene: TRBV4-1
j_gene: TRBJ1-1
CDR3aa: CASSQVSRGLSPDTEAFF
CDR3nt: TGCGCCAGCAGCCAAGTGAGCAGGGGTCTTTCCCCGGACACTGAAGCTTTCTTT

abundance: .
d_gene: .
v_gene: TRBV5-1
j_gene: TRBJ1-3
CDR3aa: CASSLGTSTSGNTIYF
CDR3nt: TGCGCCAGCAGCTTGGGGACATCAACCTCTGGAAACACCATATATTTT

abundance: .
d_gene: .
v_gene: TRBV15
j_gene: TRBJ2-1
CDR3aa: CATSRADRALPSEQFF
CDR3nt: TGTGCCACCAGCAGAGCAGACAGAGCACTACCCTCTGAGCAGTTCTTC

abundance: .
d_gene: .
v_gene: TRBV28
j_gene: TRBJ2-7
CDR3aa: CASSLTGLSYEQYF
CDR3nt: TGTGCCAGCAGTTTAACGGGACTTTCCTACGAGCAGTACTTC

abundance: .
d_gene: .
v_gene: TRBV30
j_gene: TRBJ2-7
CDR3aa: CAWSVPSTYEQYF
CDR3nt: TGTGCCTGGAGTGTCCCCAGTACCTACGAGCAGTACTTC

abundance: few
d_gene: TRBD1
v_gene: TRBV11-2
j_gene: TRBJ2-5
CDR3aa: CASSLGQGETQYF
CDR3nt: TGTGCCAGCAGCTTGGGACAGGGGGAGACCCAGTACTTC

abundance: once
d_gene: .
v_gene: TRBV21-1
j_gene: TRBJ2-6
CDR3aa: CAASNAGANVLTF
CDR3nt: TGTGCCGCTTCTAATGCTGGGGCCAACGTCCTGACTTTC

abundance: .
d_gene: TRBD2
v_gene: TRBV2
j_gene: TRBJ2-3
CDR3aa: CASTRQTSGDTQYF
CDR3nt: TGTGCCAGCACAAGGCAGACTAGCGGGGATACGCAGTATTTT

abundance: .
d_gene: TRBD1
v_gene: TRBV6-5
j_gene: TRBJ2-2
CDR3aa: CASSYSGTGRGELFF
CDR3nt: TGTGCCAGCAGTTACTCCGGGACAGGGAGGGGGGAGCTGTTTTTT

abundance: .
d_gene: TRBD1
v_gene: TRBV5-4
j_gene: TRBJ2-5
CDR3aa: CASSWGGTGKNQETQYF
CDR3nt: TGTGCCAGCAGCTGGGGTGGGACAGGGAAAAACCAAGAGACCCAGTACTTC

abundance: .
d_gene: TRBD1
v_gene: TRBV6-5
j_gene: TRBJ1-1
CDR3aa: CATREDRDREAFF
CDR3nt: TGTGCCACCAGAGAGGACCGGGACAGGGAAGCTTTCTTT

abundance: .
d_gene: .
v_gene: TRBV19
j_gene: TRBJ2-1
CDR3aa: CASSRLVISDNEQFF
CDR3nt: TGTGCCAGTAGTAGACTAGTGATCTCCGACAATGAGCAGTTCTTC

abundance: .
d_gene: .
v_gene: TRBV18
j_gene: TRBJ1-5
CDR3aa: CASSPGTPNQPQHF
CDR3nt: TGTGCCAGCTCCCCCGGGACTCCTAATCAGCCCCAGCATTTT

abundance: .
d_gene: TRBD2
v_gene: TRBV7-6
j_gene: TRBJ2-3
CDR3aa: CASSWTSGEVTDTQYF
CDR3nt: TGTGCCAGCAGCTGGACTAGCGGGGAAGTCACAGATACGCAGTATTTT

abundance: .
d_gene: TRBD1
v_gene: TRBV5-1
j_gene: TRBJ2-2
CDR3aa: CASRTGQGPGELFF
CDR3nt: TGCGCCAGCAGGACGGGACAGGGTCCCGGGGAGCTGTTTTTT

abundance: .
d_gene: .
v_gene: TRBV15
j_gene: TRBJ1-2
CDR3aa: CATSRGGTYGYTF
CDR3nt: TGTGCCACCAGCAGAGGCGGGACCTATGGCTACACCTTC